This passage covers 5 T cell receptor beta chains from one sample sequenced in a study of T cell changes during pregnancy in multiple sclerosis. TCRdb's copy holds only in-frame clones and misses some; the assay was immunoSEQ multiplex PCR. The table shows roughly 100,000 clones, with more than 85% occurring only once. Sample: peripheral blood, taken in the second trimester of pregnancy. These receptors were obtained from a female donor with multiple sclerosis, enrolled in a pregnancy study.

V usage is TRBV6-5 and J usage is TRBJ2-1; unclear D gene. This CDR3 has 16 residues. V was cut by 0 bases and J by 2 bases, with 11 bases left in between. CDR1 is MNHEY, CDR2 SVGAGI, per germline. CDR3 nucleotides: TGTGCCAGCAGTTACTCGCACTCTTCTCCCTACAATGAGCAGTTCTTC. It yields the protein CASSYSHSSPYNEQFF.

This clone was seen just once. This chain joins TRBV6-1 and TRBJ1-1; D not certain. V dropped 5 bases and J dropped 1 base, with 8 bases sitting between them. Per the germline V gene, CDR1 is MNHNS and CDR2 is SASEGT. This CDR3 contains 13 residues. In nucleotides, the CDR3 is TGTGCCAGCAGTTTCAAGCCGAACACTGAAGCTTTCTTT. This encodes CASSFKPNTEAFF.

This clone was counted once. This chain links TRBV19 with TRBJ1-3; weak D call: TRBD1 (5 bases). CDR1 is LNHDA, CDR2 SQIVND, per germline (reference sequence). V lost 6 bases to trimming and J lost 3 bases, with 18 bases between them. CDR3 length: 16 residues. The CDR3 here is CASSYVGQGIGNTIYF. DNA of the CDR3: TGTGCCAGTAGCTACGTGGGGCAAGGTATTGGAAACACCATATATTTT.

The V gene is TRBV27, the J gene TRBJ2-7; 9 nucleotides agree with TRBD1. With V trimmed by 2 bases and J by 4 bases, 6 bases remained unmatched. Germline V gene lookup returns CDR1 MNHEY and CDR2 SMNVEV (reference sequence). The CDR3 consists of 15 residues. The CDR3 region is CASSLAQGAQYEQYF. The CDR3 region has the DNA TGTGCCAGCAGTTTAGCACAGGGGGCCCAATACGAGCAGTACTTC.

This clone was observed once. The V call is TRBV29-1, the J call TRBJ1-1; weak D call: TRBD1 (5 bases). The V gene's germline CDR1 is SQVTM and CDR2 ANQGSEA. The CDR3 sequence is 10 residues long. Here the CDR3 DNA reads TGCGGGCAGGGAAAAACTGAAGCTTTCTTT. This translates into CGQGKTEAFF.